This TCR beta chain was identified during a study of cytomegalovirus exposure and HLA in healthy donors. This clone was recorded once. The antigen is unknown. Regarding the study as a whole: CMV serostatus was the sole immune exposure information available. Rare sequences made up most TCRs, while some public TCRs were found in many donors. Most of the CMV-associated TCR beta chains (in a later analysis) appeared to be HLA-restricted. Differences between HLA loci emerged in a later analysis of TCR association rates, with DRB1 most and HLA-C fewest.

CDR1 is KGHSH, CDR2 LQKENI, per germline. This CDR3 is built from 17 residues. The V segment lost 0 bases and the J segment 5 bases; nucleotides outside the gene matches: 11. PCR involved 60 Vbeta and 13 Jbeta primers. Profiled with immunoSEQ multiplex PCR; TCRdb holds only in-frame clones, not every one. The repertoire has fewer than 200,000 clones, 65% to 70% of them found once; the top ten carry around 4.3%. This TCR came from a young woman in good health and CMV-seropositive. This chain connects TRBV18 to TRBJ2-7, with 9 positions matching TRBD2. The specimen was PBMCs. Here the CDR3 DNA reads TGTGCCAGCTCACCACCGGGTAGCGGGGGCCTTTCGGACGAGCAGTACTTC. This sequence encodes CASSPPGSGGLSDEQYF.